Below, one T cell receptor (beta chain) is given with its context. Its matching antigen is unknown. The data originate from a study of shared clonotypes between healthy human individuals. Study observations and caveats: Estimated clonotype richness was generally higher in naive than memory subsets.

The CDR3 has 14 amino acids. Trimming pared 0 bases from V and 7 bases from J, leaving 13 bases between. Germline loops: CDR1 SGDLS, CDR2 YYNGEE. The protocol was immunoSEQ multiplex PCR, while the TCRdb copy is restricted to in-frame clones and leaves out a portion. The table includes some 2 million clones, 90% to 95% detected once. CD45RA-negative memory and CD45RA+ naive subsets were split from the CD4+ cells. The sample was naive CD4+ T cells sorted from blood. Documented subset: CD45RA+ positively selected. This TCR was sampled from a man aged 18 to 29 in good health. The chain joins TRBV9 to TRBJ2-5; weak D call: TRBD2 (5 bases). CDR3 coding DNA: TGTGCCAGCAGCGTAGCTAGCAGAGTAGGGACCCAGTACTTC. Translating gives CASSVASRVGTQYF. The variable domain in full, with the rest retrieved from reference TRBV9 and TRBJ2-5, is DSGVTQTPKHLITATGQRVTLRCSPRSGDLSVYWYQQSLDQGLQFLIQYYNGEERAKGNILERFSAQQFPDLHSELNLSSLELGDSALYFCASSVASRVGTQYFGPGTRLLVL.